Following are 26 T cell receptor beta chains from one sample sequenced in a study of blood T cell repertoires in COVID-19. TCRdb's table, derived via immunoSEQ multiplex PCR, lists solely in-frame clones and lacks some. The sample includes roughly 85,000 clones, 86% seen only once; the top ten take 27%. Sequencing was performed on peripheral blood. The source is a man aged 50-59 years with active or convalescent COVID-19.

V usage is TRBV19 and J usage is TRBJ2-7; 9 positions match TRBD1. The CDR3 has 14 amino acids. V was pared by 1 base and J by 4 bases, with 2 bases of the junction left unmatched. The germline V gene has CDR1 LNHDA and CDR2 SQIVND (reference sequence). The CDR3 region is CASSIAGQGYEQYF. CDR3 DNA sequence: TGTGCCAGTAGTATAGCGGGACAGGGTTACGAGCAGTACTTC.

The V gene is TRBV7-6, the J gene TRBJ2-5; D gene ambiguous. The CDR3 runs to 12 residues. V was clipped by 5 bases and J by 5 bases, with 9 bases between them. The germline V gene encodes CDR1 SGHVS and CDR2 FNYEAQ. CDR3 bases: TGTGCCAGCAGCCGTCCGGAGGAGACCCAGTACTTC. Translated, it gives CASSRPEETQYF.

This chain joins TRBV7-2 and TRBJ2-5, with D maybe TRBD2 (7 bases). The CDR3 loop spans 16 amino acids. CDR1 is SGHTA and CDR2 is FQGNSA in the germline V gene. V was shortened by 0 bases and J by 2 bases, with 13 bases between the two germline ends. The CDR3 DNA sequence: TGTGCCAGCAGCTTAGCGCAGGGAGGGGGGCAAGAGACCCAGTACTTC. Amino acids: CASSLAQGGGQETQYF.

The V gene is TRBV6-5, the J gene TRBJ1-1; TRBD1 agrees at 7 bases. CDR1 MNHEY and CDR2 SVGAGI come from the germline V gene. CDR3 length: 13 amino acids. V was pared by 7 bases and J by 4 bases, with 6 bases of the junction left unmatched. The CDR3 reads CASILWDSTEAFF. The CDR3 DNA is TGTGCCAGCATCTTGTGGGACAGCACTGAAGCTTTCTTT.

The chain recombines TRBV20-1 with TRBJ2-7; D remains unclear. The ends were cut back, 3 bases at V and 0 bases at J, with 18 bases in the middle. This CDR3 spans 16 amino acids. Germline V gene data show CDR1 as DFQATT and CDR2 as SNEGSKA (reference sequence). This CDR3 is CSASSVGAESSYEQYF. The CDR3 DNA reads TGCAGTGCTAGTTCAGTGGGCGCCGAGAGCTCCTACGAGCAGTACTTC.

The J gene is TRBJ1-1, the V gene TRBV19; D gene ambiguous. Germline V gene lookup returns CDR1 LNHDA and CDR2 SQIVND (reference sequence). The V gene lost 3 bases and the J gene lost 1 base, with 6 bases spanning the gap. CDR3 length equals 13 residues. The CDR3 coding sequence is TGTGCCAGTAGTATCGGGTCGAACACTGAAGCTTTCTTT. Protein: CASSIGSNTEAFF.

This clone has a single count. The chain links TRBV6-5 to TRBJ2-7, with D maybe TRBD1 (5 bases). This CDR3 comprises 13 residues. The germline CDR1 and CDR2 sequences are MNHEY and SVGAGI. Deletions cut 7 bases from V and 2 bases from J, with 12 bases between. The CDR3, as DNA: TGTGCCAGCACCCAGGTAGGGGCCTACGAGCAGTACTTC. This encodes CASTQVGAYEQYF.

The CDR3 loop reads CATGTNRQDVNTQYF. CDR3 DNA: TGTGCCACCGGTACCAACAGGCAGGACGTAAATACGCAGTATTTT. This sequence joins TRBV24-1 and TRBJ2-3, with a possible D match to TRBD1 (5 bases). Germline V gene lookup returns CDR1 KGHDR and CDR2 SFDVKD. This CDR3 region has 15 residues. Trimming cost V 9 bases and J 7 bases, with 22 bases left between them.

The chain joins TRBV29-1 to TRBJ2-7; TRBD2 aligns across 9 bases. V gave up 5 bases and J gave up 2 bases; unmatched junction bases: 4. CDR3 length: 13 residues. CDR1 SQVTM and CDR2 ANQGSEA come from the germline V gene. The CDR3 region is CSVSGGRAYEQYF. CDR3 bases: TGCAGCGTTTCAGGCGGGAGGGCCTACGAGCAGTACTTC.

The V and J genes are TRBV19 and TRBJ2-2, with 8 bases that match TRBD2. The CDR3 has 15 amino acids. Germline loops: CDR1 LNHDA, CDR2 SQIVND (reference sequence). The V and J ends lost 6 bases and 2 bases, in that order; junction bases with no gene match: 5. CDR3 nucleotides: TGTGCCAGTAGCCGGACTAGCCAAAACACCGGGGAGCTGTTTTTT. Translated, it gives CASSRTSQNTGELFF.

This clone appeared a few times. This rearrangement joins TRBV11-1 to TRBJ2-3; the D gene is possibly TRBD2 (6 bases). Germline V gene sequence: CDR1 SGHAT, CDR2 FQDESV (reference sequence). The V end lost 6 bases, the J end lost 6 bases, and 10 bases lay between the germline ends. This CDR3 spans 12 amino acids. The CDR3 DNA follows: TGTGCCAGCAGTACTCTAGCGGATACGCAGTATTTT. Protein sequence: CASSTLADTQYF.

The V gene is TRBV7-2, the J gene TRBJ2-3, with 7 bases aligning to TRBD2. J gave up 2 bases and V 1 base, and 6 bases lay outside the gene matches. Germline values: CDR1 SGHTA, CDR2 FQGNSA. This CDR3 contains 16 residues. DNA of the CDR3: TGTGCCAGCAGCTTAGGCCTAGCGGTAAACACAGATACGCAGTATTTT. Protein sequence: CASSLGLAVNTDTQYF.

V gene TRBV25-1 combines with J gene TRBJ2-7; a weak D match, TRBD2 (5 bases). CDR1 and CDR2 from the germline V gene are MGHDK and SYGVNS. The V and J ends lost 4 bases and 3 bases respectively, with 13 bases between them. The CDR3 has 14 residues. The CDR3 bases are TGTGCCAGCAGTGCCTCCGGACTCCTCTACGAGCAGTACTTC. Protein sequence: CASSASGLLYEQYF.

The chain combines TRBV27 with TRBJ2-1; the D gene is possibly TRBD1 (6 bases). The CDR3 extends over 15 amino acids. Germline V gene data show CDR1 as MNHEY and CDR2 as SMNVEV (reference sequence). With 7 bases removed from V and 0 bases from J, the gap between germline ends came to 13 bases. The CDR3 sequence is CASKSGVRSYNEQFF. The CDR3 nucleotides are TGTGCCAGCAAGTCAGGGGTTCGCTCCTACAATGAGCAGTTCTTC.

The sample holds one count of this clone. This chain links TRBV5-4 with TRBJ2-5; 8 bases line up with TRBD2. V shed 4 bases, J shed 3 bases, and the junction held 8 bases outside the gene matches. This CDR3 has 15 residues. Germline-derived CDR1 and CDR2 are SGHNT and YYREEE (reference sequence). The CDR3 region has the DNA TGTGCCAGCAGCCCAACCCGAGCGGGAGAAGAGACCCAGTACTTC. This translates into CASSPTRAGEETQYF. The full variable domain, its missing parts supplied by reference TRBV5-4 and TRBJ2-5, is ETGVTQSPTHLIKTRGQQVTLRCSSQSGHNTVSWYQQALGQGPQFIFQYYREEENGRGNFPPRFSGLQFPNYSSELNVNALELDDSALYLCASSPTRAGEETQYFGPGTRLLVL.

The chain couples TRBV6-6 to TRBJ2-5, with 13 nucleotides matching TRBD2. After removal of 0 bases from V and 6 bases from J, the junction contained 1 base not matched to a gene. Germline assignment: CDR1 MNHNY and CDR2 SVGAGI (reference sequence). This CDR3 comprises 15 residues. DNA of the CDR3: TGTGCCAGCAGTTACTCGACTAGCGGGAGGAAGACCCAGTACTTC. Protein sequence: CASSYSTSGRKTQYF.

This chain connects TRBV10-3 to TRBJ2-7, with 9 bases aligning to TRBD1. Unmatched junction bases numbered 3, after V lost 4 bases and J lost 2 bases. The germline CDR1 and CDR2 sequences are ENHRY and SYGVKD. This CDR3 is built from 14 residues. The CDR3 region is CAISGDRAAYEQYF. In DNA form, the CDR3 reads TGTGCCATCAGTGGGGACAGGGCGGCCTACGAGCAGTACTTC.

The chain has TRBV28 and TRBJ1-5; TRBD1 is a possible D gene (5 bases). With 7 bases removed from V and 2 bases from J, the gap between germline ends came to 9 bases. The CDR3 is 13 residues long. Per germline, CDR1 MDHEN and CDR2 SYDVKM. CDR3 sequence (DNA): TGTGCCAGCATCTTCAGGGGCAATCAGCCCCAGCATTTT. Translating it yields CASIFRGNQPQHF.

The chain couples TRBV7-2 to TRBJ1-3; unclear D gene. Germline CDR1 reads SGHTA; CDR2 reads FQGNSA. The CDR3 loop spans 14 amino acids. The ends were cut back, 0 bases at V and 2 bases at J, with 5 bases in the middle. The CDR3 DNA sequence: TGTGCCAGCAGCTTAGCCGCGCCTGGAAACACCATATATTTT. This encodes CASSLAAPGNTIYF.

The chain uses TRBV19 and TRBJ1-2; 11 bases map to TRBD1. The CDR3 is 15 residues long. Per the germline V gene, CDR1 is LNHDA and CDR2 is SQIVND (reference sequence). Germline trimming cut 7 bases from V and 4 bases from J; bases unmatched to any gene: 8. Written as DNA, the CDR3 is TGTGCCAGTATCCCGGACAGGGGGCGAATCTATGGCTACACCTTC. It is translated as CASIPDRGRIYGYTF.

The table lists this clone with a count of one. The rearrangement uses TRBV19 and TRBJ2-7; weak D call: TRBD1 (6 bases). This CDR3 contains 15 residues. CDR1 is LNHDA and CDR2 is SQIVND in the germline V gene (reference sequence). V was clipped by 1 base and J by 3 bases, with 13 bases between them. CDR3 sequence reads: CASSIGTVQGYEQYF. The CDR3, as DNA: TGTGCCAGTAGTATAGGGACCGTACAGGGCTACGAGCAGTACTTC.

This clone was seen just once. The CDR3 spells CASSKTSGGPNEQYF. CDR3 nucleotide sequence: TGTGCCAGCAGCAAGACTAGCGGGGGCCCTAACGAGCAGTACTTC. The chain combines TRBV6-2 or TRBV6-3 with TRBJ2-7, with 12 bases fitting TRBD2. Germline CDR1 reads MNHEY; CDR2 reads SVGEGT. The CDR3 runs 15 residues. The V gene end was trimmed by 6 bases and the J gene end by 5 bases; junction bases not matched to a gene: 8.

This clone was detected only a few times. The chain carries TRBV7-9 and TRBJ1-2, with a possible D match to TRBD1 (5 bases). V dropped 3 bases and J dropped 6 bases, with 17 bases sitting between them. The CDR3 spans 15 residues. The germline V gene encodes CDR1 SEHNR and CDR2 FQNEAQ (reference sequence). Written as DNA, the CDR3 is TGTGCCAGCAGCTTTTCCCGCGGGGCCGGCAATGGCTACACCTTC. Its translation: CASSFSRGAGNGYTF.

The V call is TRBV5-6, the J call TRBJ2-5, with D possibly being TRBD2 (5 bases). V was clipped by 1 base and J by 3 bases, with 19 bases between them. CDR3 size: 17 residues. Germline V gives CDR1 SGHDT, CDR2 YYEEEE. CDR3 protein: CASSLFLRAPGEETQYF. In DNA, the CDR3 is TGTGCCAGCAGCTTGTTTCTTCGGGCGCCCGGGGAAGAGACCCAGTACTTC.

The chain has TRBV4-3 and TRBJ1-2, with D uncertain. With 0 bases removed from V and 4 bases from J, the gap between germline ends came to 9 bases. The CDR3 loop spans 14 amino acids. The germline V gene encodes CDR1 LGHNA and CDR2 YSLEER. This chain's CDR3 is CASSQELGSYGYTF. The CDR3 nucleotides are TGCGCCAGCAGCCAAGAACTGGGCTCCTATGGCTACACCTTC.

The chain recombines TRBV3-1 (or the pseudogene TRBV3-2) with TRBJ2-2, with a possible D match to TRBD2 (5 bases). Trimming took 0 bases from V and 1 from J, leaving 21 bases between them. CDR3 length: 20 residues. Germline CDR1 LGHDT, CDR2 YNNKEL (reference sequence). CDR3 sequence (DNA): TGTGCCAGCAGCCAAGACCTCGGATGGACGGACTCAATGAACACCGGGGAGCTGTTTTTT. This sequence encodes CASSQDLGWTDSMNTGELFF.